The rows below give T cell receptor beta chains drawn from one sample of a study of Ad26.COV2.S vaccination and SARS-CoV-2 variants. The protocol was immunoSEQ multiplex PCR, while the TCRdb copy is restricted to in-frame clones and leaves out a portion. This table holds around 340,000 clones, 85% to 90% found once. Sequenced material: peripheral blood, taken in a trial of Ad26.COV2.S vaccine versus placebo. These receptors came from a person aged 18-60 years who received the Ad26.COV2.S COVID-19 vaccine or a placebo. CDR3s leave out the opening cysteine and the closing phenylalanine or tryptophan. D genes are given only for firm matches.

D	J	V	CDR3
-	TRBJ2-7	TRBV18	ASSPTQALSSYEQY
-	TRBJ2-6	TRBV2	ASKQTVGANVLT
-	TRBJ1-5	TRBV16	ASNRANQPQH
-	TRBJ2-7	TRBV6-5	ASRAAFLEQY
-	TRBJ2-1	TRBV5-6	ASSLVGAGNEQF
-	TRBJ2-2	TRBV7-2	ASSPGLGGLGTGELF
-	TRBJ2-2	TRBV28	ASSGGAAITGELF
-	TRBJ2-1	TRBV29-1	SVTYYEQF
TRBD2	TRBJ2-3	TRBV7-2	ASSLEGAVGGDTQY
TRBD2	TRBJ2-1	TRBV5-1	ASSLERGGADEQF
-	TRBJ1-1	TRBV13	ASSRRGNTEAF
TRBD2	TRBJ2-1	TRBV28	ASSFFSGMNEQF
TRBD1	TRBJ1-1	TRBV7-2	ASSRTGVRNTEAF
-	TRBJ2-1	TRBV14	ASSQESHNEQF
-	TRBJ2-7	TRBV24-1	ATSDLRDDEQY
-	TRBJ2-2	TRBV7-2	ASSPAVGGELF
-	TRBJ2-7	TRBV5-1	ASSLGTADEQY
TRBD1	TRBJ2-2	TRBV7-9	ASSPWDRVGTGELF
-	TRBJ2-1	TRBV12-3/TRBV12-4	ASSYREEQF
-	TRBJ1-2	TRBV5-6	ASSLAAGSLGYT
TRBD2	TRBJ2-2	TRBV30	AWSHPSGSGTGELF
-	TRBJ2-1	TRBV11-2	ASSLNTNNEQF
TRBD2	TRBJ2-7	TRBV18	ASSQGTSGSYEQY
TRBD2	TRBJ2-1	TRBV24-1	ATSSGRNYNEQF
-	TRBJ1-1	TRBV5-6	ASSLASGTTEAF
TRBD2	TRBJ2-7	TRBV4-2	ASSQDYPAGDSYEQY
TRBD1	TRBJ1-3	TRBV5-1	ASSRDRGMDTIY
-	TRBJ2-3	TRBV14	ASSQDWGADTQY
TRBD1	TRBJ1-5	TRBV2	ASSEAQGAEGQPQH
-	TRBJ2-2	TRBV4-2	ASSQPDGTGELF
TRBD2	TRBJ2-2	TRBV30	AWSSGMNGELF
-	TRBJ2-2	TRBV7-9	ASSLAAGTPGELF
-	TRBJ2-5	TRBV10-1	ASGPGSKGETQY
-	TRBJ2-3	TRBV4-3	ASSQDRAGSTDTQY
TRBD2	TRBJ2-5	TRBV5-1	ASSPQPIHRDYSFQETQY
TRBD2	TRBJ2-3	TRBV7-8	ASQDPSGRTDTQY
TRBD1	TRBJ2-7	TRBV2	ASRDRQTYEQY
-	TRBJ1-3	TRBV5-6	ASSDMWSGNTIY
-	TRBJ1-3	TRBV18	ASSPLYQISGNTIY
TRBD2	TRBJ2-3	TRBV4-1	ASSQLPGLAGSTDTQY
-	TRBJ1-1	TRBV19	ASSIVAGEAF
TRBD1	TRBJ1-2	TRBV15	ATSSGPPTPGQGMT
-	TRBJ1-2	TRBV28	ASSPSHRAAYGYT